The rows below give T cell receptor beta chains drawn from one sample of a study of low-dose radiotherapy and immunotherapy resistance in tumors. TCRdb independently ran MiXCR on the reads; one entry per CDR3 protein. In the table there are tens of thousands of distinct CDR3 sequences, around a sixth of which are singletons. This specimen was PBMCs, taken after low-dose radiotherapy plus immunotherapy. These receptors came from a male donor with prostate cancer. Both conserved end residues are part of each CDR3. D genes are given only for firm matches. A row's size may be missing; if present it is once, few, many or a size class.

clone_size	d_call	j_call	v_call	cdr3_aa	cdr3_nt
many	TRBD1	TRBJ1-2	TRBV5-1	CASSSTGTGGVWGYTF	TGCGCCAGCAGCTCAACCGGGACAGGGGGCGTTTGGGGCTACACCTTC
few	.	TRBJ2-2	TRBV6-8	CASSNPRGGVRTPGSCFF	.
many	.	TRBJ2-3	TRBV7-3	CASSAIGGLITDTQYF	TGTGCCAGCAGCGCCATAGGGGGACTTATCACAGATACGCAGTATTTT
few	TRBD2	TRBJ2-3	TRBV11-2	CASSLEVAGGVDTQYF	TGTGCCAGCAGCTTAGAGGTAGCGGGAGGGGTGGATACGCAGTATTTT
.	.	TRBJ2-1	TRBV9	CASSVEGTAEGEQFF	TGTGCCAGCAGCGTAGAAGGGACCGCCGAGGGTGAGCAGTTCTTC
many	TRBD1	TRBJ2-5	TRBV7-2	CASRYTGVETQYF	TGTGCCAGCAGATACACAGGGGTAGAGACCCAGTACTTC
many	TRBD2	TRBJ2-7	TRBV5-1	CASSPGTSGSREQYF	TGCGCCAGCAGCCCAGGGACTAGCGGGAGTCGCGAGCAGTACTTC
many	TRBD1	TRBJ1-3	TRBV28	CASSRQGARGNTIYF	TGTGCCAGCAGTCGACAGGGGGCGAGGGGAAACACCATATATTTT
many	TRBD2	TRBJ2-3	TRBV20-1	CSAYVTSGSGDTQYF	TGCAGTGCTTACGTGACTAGCGGGAGTGGAGATACGCAGTATTTT
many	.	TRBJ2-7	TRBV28	CASTEGGGRWEQYF	TGTGCCAGCACCGAGGGAGGGGGCAGGTGGGAGCAGTACTTC
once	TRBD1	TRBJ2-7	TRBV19	CASSTTGGHEQYF	TGTGCCAGTAGTACAACAGGGGGCCACGAGCAGTACTTC
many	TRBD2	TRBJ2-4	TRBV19	CASSIFGLAGVAAKNIQYF	TGTGCCAGTAGTATTTTTGGACTAGCGGGAGTGGCTGCCAAAAACATTCAGTACTTC
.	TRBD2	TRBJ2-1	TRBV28	CASSLTSGRARQFF	TGTGCCAGCTCCCTGACTAGCGGGAGGGCTAGGCAGTTCTTC
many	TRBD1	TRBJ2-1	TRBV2	CASKGTGDNEQFF	TGTGCCAGCAAGGGGACAGGGGACAATGAGCAGTTCTTC
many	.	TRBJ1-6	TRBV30	CACTGQENSPLHF	TGTGCCTGTACGGGACAAGAAAATTCACCCCTCCACTTT
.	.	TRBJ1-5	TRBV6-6	CASRDPGRQPQHF	TGTGCCAGCAGGGACCCTGGACGTCAGCCCCAGCATTTT
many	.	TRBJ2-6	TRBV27	CASILSGANVLTF	TGTGCCAGCATTCTCTCTGGGGCCAACGTCCTGACTTTC
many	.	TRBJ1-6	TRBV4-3	CASSQDRDRNSPLHF	TGCGCCAGCAGCCAAGACCGGGACCGTAATTCACCCCTCCACTTT
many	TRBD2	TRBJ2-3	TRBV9	CASSPRGLIAGVLPTDTQYF	TGTGCCAGCAGCCCCCGAGGTCTAATAGCGGGAGTTCTCCCCACAGATACGCAGTATTTT
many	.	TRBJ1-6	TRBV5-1	CASSADSGRGSPLHF	TGCGCCAGCAGCGCGGACAGCGGGCGAGGTTCACCCCTCCACTTT
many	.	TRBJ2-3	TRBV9	CASSLGLTHRTSTDTQYF	TGTGCCAGCAGCCTGGGACTGACACACCGAACTAGCACAGATACGCAGTATTTT
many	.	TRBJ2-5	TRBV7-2	CASSAAGYSGETQYF	TGTGCCAGCAGCGCAGCGGGTTATTCAGGGGAGACCCAGTACTTC
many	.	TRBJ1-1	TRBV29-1	CSVGFGQRDTEAFF	TGCAGCGTTGGTTTCGGGCAGAGGGACACTGAAGCTTTCTTT
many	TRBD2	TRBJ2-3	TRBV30	CAWSYRRLAGARGTQYF	TGTGCCTGGAGTTACCGTCGACTAGCGGGAGCGAGGGGGACGCAGTATTTT
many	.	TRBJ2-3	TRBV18	CASSPPTKTDTQYF	TGTGCCAGCTCACCACCGACTAAGACAGATACGCAGTATTTT
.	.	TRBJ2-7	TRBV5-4	CASSLAVSNNEQYF	TGTGCCAGCAGCTTGGCCGTTAGCAACAACGAGCAGTACTTC
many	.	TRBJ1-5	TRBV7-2	CASSRGQGNQPQHF	TGTGCCAGCAGTCGGGGTCAGGGGAATCAGCCCCAGCATTTT
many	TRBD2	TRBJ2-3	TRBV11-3	CASSPGLASALDTQYF	TGTGCCAGCAGCCCCGGACTAGCGAGCGCCCTAGATACGCAGTATTTT
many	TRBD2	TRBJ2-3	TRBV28	CASSGTSEPSVYTQYF	TGTGCCAGCAGCGGGACTAGCGAGCCCTCGGTTTATACGCAGTATTTT
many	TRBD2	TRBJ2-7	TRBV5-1	CASSLLGFGEGEQYF	TGCGCCAGCAGCTTACTCGGCTTCGGGGAGGGCGAGCAGTACTTC
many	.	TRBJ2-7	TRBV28	CASSSPGQIPYEQYF	TGTGCCAGCAGTTCTCCCGGACAGATACCCTACGAGCAGTACTTC
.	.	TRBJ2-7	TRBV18	CASSPPSGHQAYEQYF	TGTGCCAGCTCACCACCGTCGGGGCATCAAGCCTACGAGCAGTACTTC
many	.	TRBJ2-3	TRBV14	CASSQVGTDTQYF	TGTGCCAGCAGCCAAGTGGGCACAGATACGCAGTATTTT
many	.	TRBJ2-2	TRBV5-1	CASSEVGELFF	TGCGCCAGCAGCGAGGTCGGGGAGCTGTTTTTT
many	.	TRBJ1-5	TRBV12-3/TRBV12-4	CASRLDGSNQPQHF	TGTGCCAGCAGACTTGACGGCAGCAATCAGCCCCAGCATTTT
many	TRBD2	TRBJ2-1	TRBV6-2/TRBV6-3	CASSYKRESEQFF	TGTGCCAGCAGTTACAAGCGGGAGAGTGAGCAGTTCTTC
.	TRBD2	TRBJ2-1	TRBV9	CASSATSGANEQFF	TGTGCCAGCAGCGCGACTAGCGGGGCCAATGAGCAGTTCTTC
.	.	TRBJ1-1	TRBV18	CASSLMESGAEAFF	TGTGCCAGCTCACTGATGGAGTCCGGTGCTGAAGCTTTCTTT